These T cell receptor beta chains were read from a single sample in a study of control samples from healthy donors and cancer patients. The protocol was immunoSEQ multiplex PCR, while the TCRdb copy is restricted to in-frame clones and leaves out a portion. The sample lists 120,000 or so clones, more than 75% occurring once. Sequenced material: blood. Every receptor here comes from a man between 60 and 70 years old in good health. CDR3s include the opening cysteine and the closing phenylalanine or tryptophan. The D gene is left open where the match is weak. The size entry is marked missing in some rows and otherwise reads once, few, many or a size class.

CDR3 protein: CASNEAGGNTEAFF
CDR3 DNA: TGCGCCAGCAATGAGGCGGGCGGGAACACTGAAGCTTTCTTT
V gene: TRBV5-1
J gene: TRBJ1-1
clone size: .
D gene: .

CDR3 protein: CASSLRPSTDTQYF
CDR3 DNA: TGTGCCAGTAGTTTAAGACCCAGTACAGATACGCAGTATTTT
V gene: TRBV19
J gene: TRBJ2-3
clone size: .
D gene: .

CDR3 protein: CASSLSGRTYEQYF
CDR3 DNA: TGTGCCAGCAGCCTAAGCGGGCGTACCTACGAGCAGTACTTC
V gene: TRBV28
J gene: TRBJ2-7
clone size: .
D gene: .

CDR3 protein: CATSESRTFAQPQHF
CDR3 DNA: TGTGCCACCAGCGAAAGCCGGACATTTGCTCAGCCCCAGCATTTT
V gene: TRBV24-1
J gene: TRBJ1-5
clone size: .
D gene: .

CDR3 protein: CASSIPTGVYSNQPQHF
CDR3 DNA: TGTGCCAGCAGTATCCCAACAGGGGTCTATAGCAATCAGCCCCAGCATTTT
V gene: TRBV27
J gene: TRBJ1-5
clone size: few
D gene: TRBD1

CDR3 protein: CARGPNRGLNSPLHF
CDR3 DNA: TGTGCTCGGGGTCCCAACAGGGGGCTCAATTCACCCCTCCACTTT
V gene: TRBV30
J gene: TRBJ1-6
clone size: .
D gene: TRBD1

CDR3 protein: CASRLVEGFVGYTF
CDR3 DNA: TGTGCCAGCAGGCTTGTGGAGGGTTTCGTTGGCTACACCTTC
V gene: TRBV6-5
J gene: TRBJ1-2
clone size: .
D gene: .

CDR3 protein: CASSIAGGRTDTQYF
CDR3 DNA: TGTGCCAGTAGTATAGCGGGGGGGCGCACAGATACGCAGTATTTT
V gene: TRBV19
J gene: TRBJ2-3
clone size: .
D gene: TRBD2

CDR3 protein: CASSRALGTAQAGNTIYF
CDR3 DNA: TGTGCCAGCAGCCGAGCCCTCGGGACCGCGCAAGCTGGAAACACCATATATTTT
V gene: TRBV9
J gene: TRBJ1-3
clone size: .
D gene: .

CDR3 protein: CASSSQGVLRVGETQYF
CDR3 DNA: TGTGCCAGCAGCTCCCAGGGGGTTTTAAGGGTAGGAGAGACCCAGTACTTC
V gene: TRBV7-2
J gene: TRBJ2-5
clone size: once
D gene: TRBD1

CDR3 protein: CASSSGLPPYEQYF
CDR3 DNA: TGTGCCAGCAGCTCCGGACTGCCCCCCTACGAGCAGTACTTC
V gene: TRBV7-9
J gene: TRBJ2-7
clone size: few
D gene: .

CDR3 protein: CASSQDLTGATDTQYF
CDR3 DNA: TGTGCCAGCAGCCAAGATCTCACCGGGGCCACAGATACGCAGTATTTT
V gene: TRBV3-1/TRBV3-2
J gene: TRBJ2-3
clone size: .
D gene: .

CDR3 protein: CASSFGRGAGGYTF
CDR3 DNA: TGTGCCAGCAGTTTTGGGCGAGGGGCGGGTGGCTACACCTTC
V gene: TRBV28
J gene: TRBJ1-2
clone size: once
D gene: .

CDR3 protein: CASSPPLTSGDPSYNEQFF
CDR3 DNA: TGTGCCAGCAGCCCGCCTTTAACTAGCGGGGACCCCTCCTACAATGAGCAGTTCTTC
V gene: TRBV13
J gene: TRBJ2-1
clone size: .
D gene: TRBD2

CDR3 protein: CASSRTGGEADTQYF
CDR3 DNA: TGTGCCAGCAGTCGGACAGGGGGCGAGGCAGATACGCAGTATTTT
V gene: TRBV5-6
J gene: TRBJ2-3
clone size: .
D gene: TRBD1

CDR3 protein: CASSSPIAGGRNEQFF
CDR3 DNA: TGTGCCAGCAGTTCCCCAATAGCGGGGGGGCGGAATGAGCAGTTCTTC
V gene: TRBV28
J gene: TRBJ2-1
clone size: .
D gene: TRBD2

CDR3 protein: CAILAGQTANNSGNTIYF
CDR3 DNA: TGTGCCATCCTCGCGGGACAGACAGCCAACAACTCTGGAAACACCATATATTTT
V gene: TRBV10-3
J gene: TRBJ1-3
clone size: .
D gene: TRBD1

CDR3 protein: CASSQLGLAGGVNEQFF
CDR3 DNA: TGCGCCAGCAGCCAACTCGGACTAGCGGGGGGCGTAAATGAGCAGTTCTTC
V gene: TRBV4-3
J gene: TRBJ2-1
clone size: .
D gene: TRBD2

CDR3 protein: CASSLVGVGNYEQYF
CDR3 DNA: TGTGCCAGCAGCTTAGTGGGGGTCGGTAACTACGAGCAGTACTTC
V gene: TRBV13
J gene: TRBJ2-7
clone size: .
D gene: .

CDR3 protein: CASSLTTGFPNTGELFF
CDR3 DNA: TGTGCCAGCAGCTTAACTACAGGGTTTCCGAACACCGGGGAGCTGTTTTTT
V gene: TRBV11-2
J gene: TRBJ2-2
clone size: .
D gene: .

CDR3 protein: CASSWTGSNTIYF
CDR3 DNA: TGTGCCAGCAGCTGGACAGGGTCAAACACCATATATTTT
V gene: TRBV7-9
J gene: TRBJ1-3
clone size: .
D gene: TRBD1

CDR3 protein: CAGRARTSYEQYF
CDR3 DNA: TGTGCCGGACGGGCCCGGACGAGCTACGAGCAGTACTTC
V gene: TRBV21-1
J gene: TRBJ2-7
clone size: .
D gene: .

CDR3 protein: CASSYGWPGGADTQYF
CDR3 DNA: TGTGCCAGCAGTTACGGTTGGCCAGGGGGCGCAGATACGCAGTATTTT
V gene: TRBV6-2/TRBV6-3
J gene: TRBJ2-3
clone size: .
D gene: TRBD1

CDR3 protein: CASSSGPVNTEAFF
CDR3 DNA: TGTGCCAGCAGCAGCGGGCCGGTGAACACTGAAGCTTTCTTT
V gene: TRBV2
J gene: TRBJ1-1
clone size: .
D gene: .

CDR3 protein: CASSRGGNQPQHF
CDR3 DNA: TGTGCCAGCAGCCGAGGGGGCAATCAGCCCCAGCATTTT
V gene: TRBV3-1/TRBV3-2
J gene: TRBJ1-5
clone size: .
D gene: .

CDR3 protein: CASRKPGGVEDTQYF
CDR3 DNA: TGTGCCAGTAGAAAACCAGGGGGCGTCGAAGATACGCAGTATTTT
V gene: TRBV19
J gene: TRBJ2-3
clone size: .
D gene: TRBD1

CDR3 protein: CASSSTGSIPEAFF
CDR3 DNA: TGTGCCAGCAGCTCCACAGGGAGTATCCCTGAAGCTTTCTTT
V gene: TRBV7-9
J gene: TRBJ1-1
clone size: .
D gene: .

CDR3 protein: CASSSKQGAYGYTF
CDR3 DNA: TGTGCCAGCAGCTCTAAACAGGGGGCCTATGGCTACACCTTC
V gene: TRBV5-5
J gene: TRBJ1-2
clone size: .
D gene: TRBD1

CDR3 protein: CASSPRGPYEQYF
CDR3 DNA: TGTGCCAGTTCCCCCAGGGGCCCCTACGAGCAGTACTTC
V gene: TRBV19
J gene: TRBJ2-7
clone size: few
D gene: .

CDR3 protein: CASSSGYRGRNTEAFF
CDR3 DNA: TGTGCCAGCAGTTCCGGCTACAGGGGGAGGAACACTGAAGCTTTCTTT
V gene: TRBV6-5
J gene: TRBJ1-1
clone size: few
D gene: TRBD1

CDR3 protein: CASSLVGTVNEKLFF
CDR3 DNA: TGCGCCAGCAGCTTGGTGGGGACAGTTAATGAAAAACTGTTTTTT
V gene: TRBV5-1
J gene: TRBJ1-4
clone size: few
D gene: TRBD1

CDR3 protein: CASIRDSVANTEAFF
CDR3 DNA: TGCGCCAGCATTCGGGACAGTGTCGCGAACACTGAAGCTTTCTTT
V gene: TRBV10-2
J gene: TRBJ1-1
clone size: .
D gene: TRBD1

CDR3 protein: CASSLYTSDTQYF
CDR3 DNA: TGTGCCAGCTCACTATATACGTCAGATACGCAGTATTTT
V gene: TRBV18
J gene: TRBJ2-3
clone size: .
D gene: .

CDR3 protein: CASSAPQSYEQYF
CDR3 DNA: TGTGCCAGCAGTGCCCCTCAGTCCTACGAGCAGTACTTC
V gene: TRBV25-1
J gene: TRBJ2-7
clone size: .
D gene: .

CDR3 protein: CASSVDRDLSTDTQYF
CDR3 DNA: TGTGCCAGCAGCGTCGACAGGGACCTTAGCACAGATACGCAGTATTTT
V gene: TRBV9
J gene: TRBJ2-3
clone size: .
D gene: TRBD1

CDR3 protein: CASRTVTDTQYF
CDR3 DNA: TGTGCCAGCAGGACAGTCACAGATACGCAGTATTTT
V gene: TRBV6-5
J gene: TRBJ2-3
clone size: .
D gene: .

CDR3 protein: CASSILPFGTSPDEQYF
CDR3 DNA: TGTGCCAGTAGTATATTGCCCTTCGGGACATCCCCCGACGAGCAGTACTTC
V gene: TRBV19
J gene: TRBJ2-7
clone size: .
D gene: .

CDR3 protein: CATSDLGPQYF
CDR3 DNA: TGTGCCACCAGTGATCTGGGGCCCCAGTACTTC
V gene: TRBV24-1
J gene: TRBJ2-5
clone size: once
D gene: .

CDR3 protein: CAWSDGRVKGPYGYTF
CDR3 DNA: TGTGCCTGGAGTGATGGTAGGGTGAAGGGTCCCTATGGCTACACCTTC
V gene: TRBV30
J gene: TRBJ1-2
clone size: .
D gene: .

CDR3 protein: CATSDNRGPNQPQHF
CDR3 DNA: TGTGCCACCAGTGATAACAGGGGGCCTAATCAGCCCCAGCATTTT
V gene: TRBV24-1
J gene: TRBJ1-5
clone size: once
D gene: TRBD1

CDR3 protein: CASTDGGKRNVLTF
CDR3 DNA: TGTGCCAGCACAGACGGGGGGAAACGAAACGTCCTGACTTTC
V gene: TRBV28
J gene: TRBJ2-6
clone size: .
D gene: TRBD2

CDR3 protein: CASSLAKGPWGYTF
CDR3 DNA: TGTGCCAGCAGCTTAGCGAAGGGCCCCTGGGGCTACACCTTC
V gene: TRBV7-2
J gene: TRBJ1-2
clone size: .
D gene: .

CDR3 protein: CASSGDSPNQPQHF
CDR3 DNA: TGTGCCAGCAGTGGAGACAGCCCCAATCAGCCCCAGCATTTT
V gene: TRBV2
J gene: TRBJ1-5
clone size: .
D gene: .

CDR3 protein: CATSAEGANEKLFF
CDR3 DNA: TGTGCCACCAGTGCAGAGGGGGCTAATGAAAAACTGTTTTTT
V gene: TRBV24-1
J gene: TRBJ1-4
clone size: .
D gene: .

CDR3 protein: CASSLGHPDEAFF
CDR3 DNA: TGTGCCAGCAGTTTGGGACACCCAGATGAAGCTTTCTTT
V gene: TRBV12-3/TRBV12-4
J gene: TRBJ1-1
clone size: .
D gene: .

CDR3 protein: CASSSDPGQGNTGELFF
CDR3 DNA: TGTGCCAGCAGCTCGGACCCGGGACAGGGGAACACCGGGGAGCTGTTTTTT
V gene: TRBV7-9
J gene: TRBJ2-2
clone size: .
D gene: TRBD1

CDR3 protein: CASSYIELGGYTEAFF
CDR3 DNA: TGTGCCAGCAGTTATATCGAGTTGGGGGGCTACACTGAAGCTTTCTTT
V gene: TRBV6-6
J gene: TRBJ1-1
clone size: once
D gene: .

CDR3 protein: CASSLLLNTEAFF
CDR3 DNA: TGTGCCAGCAGTTTGCTTTTGAACACTGAAGCTTTCTTT
V gene: TRBV28
J gene: TRBJ1-1
clone size: .
D gene: .

CDR3 protein: CASTVASTGNTIYF
CDR3 DNA: TGTGCCAGCACGGTCGCCAGCACTGGAAACACCATATATTTT
V gene: TRBV19
J gene: TRBJ1-3
clone size: .
D gene: .

CDR3 protein: CASSSAPNYGYTF
CDR3 DNA: TGTGCCAGCAGTTCAGCACCTAACTATGGCTACACCTTC
V gene: TRBV28
J gene: TRBJ1-2
clone size: .
D gene: .

CDR3 protein: CASSKIAGGPSEQFF
CDR3 DNA: TGTGCCAGCAGTAAAATAGCGGGGGGGCCGAGTGAGCAGTTCTTC
V gene: TRBV6-6
J gene: TRBJ2-1
clone size: few
D gene: TRBD2